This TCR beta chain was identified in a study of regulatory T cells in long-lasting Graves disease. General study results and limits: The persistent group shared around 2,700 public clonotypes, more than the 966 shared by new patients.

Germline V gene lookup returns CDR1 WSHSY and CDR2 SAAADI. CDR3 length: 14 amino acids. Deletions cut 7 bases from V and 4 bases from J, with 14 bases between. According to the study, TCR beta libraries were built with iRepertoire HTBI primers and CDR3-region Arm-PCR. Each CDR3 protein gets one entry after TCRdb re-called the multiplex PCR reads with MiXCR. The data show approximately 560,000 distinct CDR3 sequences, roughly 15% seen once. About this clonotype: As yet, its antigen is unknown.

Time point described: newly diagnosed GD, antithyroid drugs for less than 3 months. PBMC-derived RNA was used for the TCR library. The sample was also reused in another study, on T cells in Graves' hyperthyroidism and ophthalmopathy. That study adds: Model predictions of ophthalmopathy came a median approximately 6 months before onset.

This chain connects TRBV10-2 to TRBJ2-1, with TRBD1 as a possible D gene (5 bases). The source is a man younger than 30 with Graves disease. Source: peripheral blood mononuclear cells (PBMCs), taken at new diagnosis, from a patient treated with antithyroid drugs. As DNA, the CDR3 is TGCGCCAGCAATTCTGGGCAGGGATACAATGAGCAGTTCTTC. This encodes CASNSGQGYNEQFF.